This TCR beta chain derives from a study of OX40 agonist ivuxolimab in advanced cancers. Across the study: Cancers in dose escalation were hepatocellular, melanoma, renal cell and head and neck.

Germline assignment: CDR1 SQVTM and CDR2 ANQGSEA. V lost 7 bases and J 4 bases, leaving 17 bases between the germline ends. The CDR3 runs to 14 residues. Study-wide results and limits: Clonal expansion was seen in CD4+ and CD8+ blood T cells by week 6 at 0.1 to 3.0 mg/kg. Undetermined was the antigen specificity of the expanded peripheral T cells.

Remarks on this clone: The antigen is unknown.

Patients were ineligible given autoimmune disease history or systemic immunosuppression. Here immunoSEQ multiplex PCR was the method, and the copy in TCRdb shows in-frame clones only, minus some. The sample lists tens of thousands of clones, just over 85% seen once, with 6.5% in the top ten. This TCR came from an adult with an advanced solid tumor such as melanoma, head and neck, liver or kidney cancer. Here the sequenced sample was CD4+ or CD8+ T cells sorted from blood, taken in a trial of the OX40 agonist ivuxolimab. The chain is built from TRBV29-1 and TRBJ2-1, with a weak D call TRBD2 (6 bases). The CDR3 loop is CSAKPPGSYNEQFF. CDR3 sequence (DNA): TGCAGCGCAAAGCCTCCCGGGAGTTACAATGAGCAGTTCTTC.